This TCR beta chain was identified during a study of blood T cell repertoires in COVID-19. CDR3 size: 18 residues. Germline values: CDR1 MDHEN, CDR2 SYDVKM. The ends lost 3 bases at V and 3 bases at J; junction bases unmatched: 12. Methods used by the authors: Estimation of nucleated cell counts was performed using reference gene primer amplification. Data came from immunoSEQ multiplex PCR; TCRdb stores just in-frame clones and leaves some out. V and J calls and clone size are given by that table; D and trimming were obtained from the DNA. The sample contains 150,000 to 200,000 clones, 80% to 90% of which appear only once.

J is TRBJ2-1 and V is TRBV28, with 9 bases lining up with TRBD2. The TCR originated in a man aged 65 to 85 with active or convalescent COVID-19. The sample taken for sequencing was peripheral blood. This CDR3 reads CASSFPIKKLAGYNEQFF. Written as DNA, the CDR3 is TGTGCCAGCAGTTTCCCTATCAAAAAACTAGCGGGCTACAATGAGCAGTTCTTC.